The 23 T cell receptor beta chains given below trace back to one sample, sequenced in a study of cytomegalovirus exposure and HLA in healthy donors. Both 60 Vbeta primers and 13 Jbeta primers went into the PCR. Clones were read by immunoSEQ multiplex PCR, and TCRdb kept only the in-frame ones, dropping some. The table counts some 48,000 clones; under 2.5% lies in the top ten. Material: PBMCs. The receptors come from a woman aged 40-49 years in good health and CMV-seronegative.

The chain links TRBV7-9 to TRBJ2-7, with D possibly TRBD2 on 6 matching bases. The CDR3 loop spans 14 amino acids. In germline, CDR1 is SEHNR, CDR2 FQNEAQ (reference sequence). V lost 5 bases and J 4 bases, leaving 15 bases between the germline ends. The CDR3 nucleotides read TGTGCCAGCAGCAAGGCCGGGGGTTGGTACGAGCAGTACTTC. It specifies CASSKAGGWYEQYF.

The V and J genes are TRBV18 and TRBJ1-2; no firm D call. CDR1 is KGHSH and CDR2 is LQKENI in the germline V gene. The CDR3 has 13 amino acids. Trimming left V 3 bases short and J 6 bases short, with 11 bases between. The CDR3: CASSPRGADGYTF. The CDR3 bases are TGTGCCAGCTCACCGCGGGGAGCCGATGGCTACACCTTC.

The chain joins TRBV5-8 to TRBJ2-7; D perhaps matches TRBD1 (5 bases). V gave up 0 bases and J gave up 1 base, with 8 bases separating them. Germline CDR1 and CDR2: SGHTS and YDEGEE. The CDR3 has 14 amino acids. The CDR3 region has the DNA TGTGCCAGCAGCTTGGTGGGGCTTTCCTACGAGCAGTACTTC. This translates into CASSLVGLSYEQYF.

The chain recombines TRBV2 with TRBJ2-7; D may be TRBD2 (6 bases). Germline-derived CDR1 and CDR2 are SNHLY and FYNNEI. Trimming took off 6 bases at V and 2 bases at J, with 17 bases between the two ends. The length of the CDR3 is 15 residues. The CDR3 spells CASREGRGRTYEQYF. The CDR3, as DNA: TGTGCCAGCAGGGAGGGACGGGGAAGGACCTACGAGCAGTACTTC.

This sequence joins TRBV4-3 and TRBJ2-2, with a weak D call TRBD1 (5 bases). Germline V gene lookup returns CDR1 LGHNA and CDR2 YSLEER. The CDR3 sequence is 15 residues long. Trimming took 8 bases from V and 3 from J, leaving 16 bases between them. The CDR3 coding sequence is TGCGCCAGCTCCAGGGATTTCACAGACACCGGGGAGCTGTTTTTT. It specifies CASSRDFTDTGELFF.

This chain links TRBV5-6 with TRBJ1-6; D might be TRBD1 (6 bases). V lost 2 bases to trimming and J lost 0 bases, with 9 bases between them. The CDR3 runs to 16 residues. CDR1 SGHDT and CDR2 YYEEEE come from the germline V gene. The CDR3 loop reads CASSLTGSSYNSPLHF. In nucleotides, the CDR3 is TGTGCCAGCAGCTTAACAGGGTCCTCCTATAATTCACCCCTCCACTTT.

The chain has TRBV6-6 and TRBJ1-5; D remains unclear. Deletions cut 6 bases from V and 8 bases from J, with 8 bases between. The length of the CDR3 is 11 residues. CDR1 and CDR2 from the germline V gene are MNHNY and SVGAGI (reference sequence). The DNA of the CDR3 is TGTGCCAGCAGCTCGGAGGAGCCCCAGCATTTT. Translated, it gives CASSSEEPQHF.

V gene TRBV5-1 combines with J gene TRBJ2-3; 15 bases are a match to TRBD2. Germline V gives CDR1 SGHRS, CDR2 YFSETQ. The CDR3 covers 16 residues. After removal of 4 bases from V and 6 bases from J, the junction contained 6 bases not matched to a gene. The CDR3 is CASSAGTSGRKDTQYF. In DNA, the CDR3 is TGCGCCAGCAGCGCGGGGACTAGCGGGAGGAAGGATACGCAGTATTTT.

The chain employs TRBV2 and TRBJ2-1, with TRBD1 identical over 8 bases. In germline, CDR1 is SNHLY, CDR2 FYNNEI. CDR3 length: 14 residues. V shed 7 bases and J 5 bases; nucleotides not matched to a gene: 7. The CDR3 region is CASTGQGSDNEQFF. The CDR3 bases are TGTGCCAGCACTGGACAGGGTTCCGACAATGAGCAGTTCTTC.

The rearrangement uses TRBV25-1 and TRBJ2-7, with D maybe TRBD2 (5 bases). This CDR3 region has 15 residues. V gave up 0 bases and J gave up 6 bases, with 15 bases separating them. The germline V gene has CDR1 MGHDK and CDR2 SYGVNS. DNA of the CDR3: TGTGCCAGCAGTGAATATCCCTACGGGGTTGGCGAGCAGTACTTC. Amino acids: CASSEYPYGVGEQYF.

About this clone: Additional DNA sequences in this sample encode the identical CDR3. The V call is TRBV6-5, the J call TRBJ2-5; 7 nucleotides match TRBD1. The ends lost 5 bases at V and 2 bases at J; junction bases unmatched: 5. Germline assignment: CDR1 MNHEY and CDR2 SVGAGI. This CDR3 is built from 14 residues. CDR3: CASSAGTAQETQYF. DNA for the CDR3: TGTGCCAGCAGTGCCGGGACAGCACAAGAGACCCAGTACTTC.

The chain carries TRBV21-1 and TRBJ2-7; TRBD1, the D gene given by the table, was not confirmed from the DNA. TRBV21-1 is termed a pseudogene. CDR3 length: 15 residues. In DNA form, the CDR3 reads TGTGCCAGCAGCAAAGCGCGGGACAGCATGGGAGAGCAGTACTTC. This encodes CASSKARDSMGEQYF.

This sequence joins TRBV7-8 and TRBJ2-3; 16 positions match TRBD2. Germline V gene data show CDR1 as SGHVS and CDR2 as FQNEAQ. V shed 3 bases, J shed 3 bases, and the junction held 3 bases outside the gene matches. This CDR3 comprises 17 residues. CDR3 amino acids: CASSLGLAGGQTDTQYF. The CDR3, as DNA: TGTGCCAGCAGCTTGGGACTAGCGGGGGGGCAGACAGATACGCAGTATTTT. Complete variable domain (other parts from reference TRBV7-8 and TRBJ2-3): GAGVSQSPRYKVAKRGQDVALRCDPISGHVSLFWYQQALGQGPEFLTYFQNEAQLDKSGLPSDRFFAERPEGSVSTLKIQRTQQEDSAVYLCASSLGLAGGQTDTQYFGPGTRLTVL.

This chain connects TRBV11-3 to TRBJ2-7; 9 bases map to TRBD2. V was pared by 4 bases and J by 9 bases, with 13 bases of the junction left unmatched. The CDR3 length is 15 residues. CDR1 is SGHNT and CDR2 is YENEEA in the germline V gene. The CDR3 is CASSSEGAGGFGQYF. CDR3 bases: TGTGCCAGCAGCTCTGAAGGAGCGGGGGGTTTCGGGCAGTACTTC.

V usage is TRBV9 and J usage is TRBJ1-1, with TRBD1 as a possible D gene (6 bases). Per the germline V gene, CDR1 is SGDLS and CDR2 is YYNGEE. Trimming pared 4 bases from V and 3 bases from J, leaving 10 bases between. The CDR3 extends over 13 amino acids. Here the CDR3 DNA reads TGTGCCAGCAGCTACGACAGGCACACTGAAGCTTTCTTT. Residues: CASSYDRHTEAFF.

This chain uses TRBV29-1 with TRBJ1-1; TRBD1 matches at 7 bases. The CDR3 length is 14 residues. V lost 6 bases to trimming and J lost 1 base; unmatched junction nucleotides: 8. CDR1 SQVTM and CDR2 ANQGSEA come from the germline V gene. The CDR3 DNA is TGCAGCGTCCTAACTGGGACAGAGAACACTGAAGCTTTCTTT. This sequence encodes CSVLTGTENTEAFF.

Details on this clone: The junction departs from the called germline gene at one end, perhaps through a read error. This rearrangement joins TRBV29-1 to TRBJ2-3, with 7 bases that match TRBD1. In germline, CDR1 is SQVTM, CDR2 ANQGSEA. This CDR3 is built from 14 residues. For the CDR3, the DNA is TGCAGCGTTGAAGGTGGCAGGGGGACAGATAAGCAGTATTTT. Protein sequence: CSVEGGRGTDKQYF.

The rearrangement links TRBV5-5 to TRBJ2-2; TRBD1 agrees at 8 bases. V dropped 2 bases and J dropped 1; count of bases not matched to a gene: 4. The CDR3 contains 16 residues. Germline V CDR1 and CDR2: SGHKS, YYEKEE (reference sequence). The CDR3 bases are TGTGCCAGCAGCTTCGGACAGGGTTTGAACACCGGGGAGCTGTTTTTT. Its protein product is CASSFGQGLNTGELFF.

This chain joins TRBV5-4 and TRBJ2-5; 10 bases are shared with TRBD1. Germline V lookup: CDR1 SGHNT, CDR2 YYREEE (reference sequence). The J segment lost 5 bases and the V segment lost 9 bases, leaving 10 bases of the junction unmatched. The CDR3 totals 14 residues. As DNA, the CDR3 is TGTGCCACCTCCGGGACAGGGGCCGGGGAGACCCAGTACTTC. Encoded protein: CATSGTGAGETQYF.

For the CDR3, the DNA is TGCGCCAGCAGCCCAGGGACTGCCCAGATCGGTGAGCAGTTCTTC. Its protein is CASSPGTAQIGEQFF. The chain carries TRBV5-1 and TRBJ2-1; D perhaps matches TRBD2 (6 bases). CDR3 size: 15 residues. V lost 4 bases, J lost 9 bases, and 20 bases lay in between. The germline V gene encodes CDR1 SGHRS and CDR2 YFSETQ.

The CDR3: CASSLYGRVGDQPQHF. The CDR3 DNA is TGCGCCAGCAGCTTGTATGGCAGGGTGGGCGATCAGCCCCAGCATTTT. The J gene is TRBJ1-5, the V gene TRBV5-1; tentatively, D is TRBD1 (5 bases). The CDR3 sequence is 16 residues long. The germline gives CDR1 SGHRS, CDR2 YFSETQ. V was pared by 1 base and J by 5 bases, with 16 bases between.

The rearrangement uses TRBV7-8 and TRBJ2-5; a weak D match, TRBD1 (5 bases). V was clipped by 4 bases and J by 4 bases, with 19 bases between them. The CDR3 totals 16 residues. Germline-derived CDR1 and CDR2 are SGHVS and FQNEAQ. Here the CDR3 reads CASSSPLRFQGETQYF. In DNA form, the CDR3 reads TGTGCCAGCAGCTCCCCCCTCAGGTTTCAGGGAGAGACCCAGTACTTC.

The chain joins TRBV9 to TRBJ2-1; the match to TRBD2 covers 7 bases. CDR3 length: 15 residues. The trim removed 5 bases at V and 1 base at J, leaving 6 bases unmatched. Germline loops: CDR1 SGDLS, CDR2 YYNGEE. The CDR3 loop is CASRGGRGSYNEQFF. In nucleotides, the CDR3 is TGTGCCAGCAGGGGAGGGCGTGGTTCCTACAATGAGCAGTTCTTC.